Listed below are T cell receptor beta chains from one sample, sequenced in a study of blood T cell repertoires in COVID-19. The repertoire was sequenced with immunoSEQ multiplex PCR; TCRdb's copy has only in-frame clones and lacks some. This repertoire shows about 260,000 clones, 85% found once; its top ten account for 10% to 15%. Specimen: peripheral blood. The receptor source for this set is a human donor in a cohort sampled during active COVID-19. Each CDR3 is given with its conserved first and last residue. D genes are given only for firm matches. Only part of the rows carry a size: once, few, many, or a class if the clone is expanded.

CDR3 DNA	CDR3 protein	J gene	V gene	D gene	clone size
TGTGCCAGCAGCAATCAGGGGGCGGGGTACGAGCAGTACTTC	CASSNQGAGYEQYF	TRBJ2-7	TRBV7-9	TRBD1	once
TGCAGCGTTCGCGGAGAGCAGTTCTTC	CSVRGEQFF	TRBJ2-1	TRBV29-1	NA	NA
TGCAGTGCTAGTACACATCCTAGGAAGTCCTACAATGAGCAGTTCTTC	CSASTHPRKSYNEQFF	TRBJ2-1	TRBV20-1	NA	NA
TGTGCCAGCAGCTCAGAGACGGGACTAGCCACGAATGAGCAGTTCTTC	CASSSETGLATNEQFF	TRBJ2-1	TRBV7-2	TRBD2	NA
TGTGCCAGCAGTTGGGCGGGTGGAGAGGTTTACGAGCAGTACTTC	CASSWAGGEVYEQYF	TRBJ2-7	TRBV6-5	NA	NA
TGTGCCAGCACCTCAACTGGTTCTAGGGGCGCTGAAGCTTTCTTT	CASTSTGSRGAEAFF	TRBJ1-1	TRBV2	NA	many
TGTGCCAGCAGCTTAACGGGGTGGGGCACAGATACGCAGTATTTT	CASSLTGWGTDTQYF	TRBJ2-3	TRBV7-2	NA	NA
TGTGCCAGCAGCTCCTCCTCCTTCCTAGCGGGAGCGGGGGAGACCCAGTACTTC	CASSSSSFLAGAGETQYF	TRBJ2-5	TRBV7-8	TRBD2	NA
TGTGCCGTAGCAAGGATGAGCAATCAGCCCCAGCATTTT	CAVARMSNQPQHF	TRBJ1-5	TRBV10-3	NA	NA
TGCGCCAGCAGCTTGGACTCCCAGGCTTCCTTT	CASSLDSQASF	TRBJ1-1	TRBV5-1	NA	NA
TGTGCCACCGGGACAGCGTCGAACACCGGGGAGCTGTTTTTT	CATGTASNTGELFF	TRBJ2-2	TRBV19	TRBD1	NA
TGTGCCAGCAGTTCGATTAGACTAGGGACCTACGAGCAGTACTTC	CASSSIRLGTYEQYF	TRBJ2-7	TRBV27	NA	NA
TGCGCCAGCAGCCAAGTCCAGGGTCGAGAGCAGTACTTC	CASSQVQGREQYF	TRBJ2-7	TRBV4-3	NA	NA
TGTGCCAGCAGTTACGGGACAGCGATCTACAATGAGCAGTTCTTC	CASSYGTAIYNEQFF	TRBJ2-1	TRBV6-6	TRBD1	NA
TGTGCCACCAGTGGGACAGACAATGAGCAGTTCTTC	CATSGTDNEQFF	TRBJ2-1	TRBV24-1	NA	NA
TGCAGCGCCCTGGGGCAGCAGAACACTGAAGCTTTCTTT	CSALGQQNTEAFF	TRBJ1-1	TRBV29-1	NA	NA
TGTGCCAGCAGCCAAGATCTGGAGGCCCGCACAGATACGCAGTATTTT	CASSQDLEARTDTQYF	TRBJ2-3	TRBV4-2	NA	NA
TGTGCCAGCAGCTCGACAGGGGGCGCTTGGAATGAGCAGTTCTTC	CASSSTGGAWNEQFF	TRBJ2-1	TRBV7-3	TRBD1	NA
TGCGCCAGCAGCCGTCGACTAGCGGGACGCTTGGGGGATACGCAGTATTTT	CASSRRLAGRLGDTQYF	TRBJ2-3	TRBV4-3	TRBD2	NA
TGTGCCAGCAGCCAATCTGGCGAGCAGTTCTTC	CASSQSGEQFF	TRBJ2-1	TRBV3-1/TRBV3-2	NA	NA
TGCGCCAGCAGCCAAGGGGAAAGGGGGAGGGCCTACGAGCAGTACTTC	CASSQGERGRAYEQYF	TRBJ2-7	TRBV4-3	NA	NA
TGTGCCAGCAGGCGGACAGGGCTGAACACTGAAGCTTTCTTT	CASRRTGLNTEAFF	TRBJ1-1	TRBV27	TRBD1	NA
TGTGCCAGCAGTTTTAGGACGTACAGGGGGAGAGGCTCTGGAAACACCATATATTTT	CASSFRTYRGRGSGNTIYF	TRBJ1-3	TRBV28	TRBD1	NA
TGTGCCAGCAGCCGCGACATCGGCCGAAGCGGGAATGAGTTCTTC	CASSRDIGRSGNEFF	TRBJ2-1	TRBV14	TRBD2	NA
TGTGCCAGCAGTATTCAGGCCGGGACATCGGATTCACCCCTCCACTTT	CASSIQAGTSDSPLHF	TRBJ1-6	TRBV28	NA	NA
TGTGCCAGTAGGACCGGGGGACAGGTCTATGGCTACACCTTC	CASRTGGQVYGYTF	TRBJ1-2	TRBV19	TRBD1	NA
TGTGCCATCAGGGGACTAGCGGGGGTCTACAATGAGCAGTTCTTC	CAIRGLAGVYNEQFF	TRBJ2-1	TRBV10-3	TRBD2	NA
TGCAGTGGACAGTTGAACACTGAAGCTTTCTTT	CSGQLNTEAFF	TRBJ1-1	TRBV20-1	NA	NA
TGTGCCTGGAGTGTAGTCCCAGGGTACGGCTACACCTTC	CAWSVVPGYGYTF	TRBJ1-2	TRBV30	NA	once
TGTGCCAGCTCACCCGGGTTGATTGAATACAATGAGCAGTTCTTC	CASSPGLIEYNEQFF	TRBJ2-1	TRBV18	NA	NA
TGTGCCAGCAGGGGGACAGGGAGGGCTGAAGCTTTCTTT	CASRGTGRAEAFF	TRBJ1-1	TRBV5-6	TRBD1	NA
TGTGCCAGCAGCCCGGGAGGGGGGTTGGAAAAACTGTTTTTT	CASSPGGGLEKLFF	TRBJ1-4	TRBV28	NA	NA
TGTGCCAGTCGGACGGGGTTCCCTAACTATGGCTACACCTTC	CASRTGFPNYGYTF	TRBJ1-2	TRBV19	NA	NA
TGCAGCGTTGGCTATCTCTACGAGCAGTACTTC	CSVGYLYEQYF	TRBJ2-7	TRBV29-1	NA	NA
TGTGCCAGCTCACGCCGGGAGCCGATCTCCCCCCTTTACAATGAGCAGTTCTTC	CASSRREPISPLYNEQFF	TRBJ2-1	TRBV18	NA	NA
TGTGCCAGCAGCCCGGACGGGGTCAGGGAAGCTTTCTTT	CASSPDGVREAFF	TRBJ1-1	TRBV5-4	NA	once
TGTGCCAGCAGCGGGCTAGCGGACGAGCAGTACTTC	CASSGLADEQYF	TRBJ2-7	TRBV4-2	TRBD2	NA
TGTGCCTCCCATAGTCGTAGTCGCTACGAGCAGTACTTC	CASHSRSRYEQYF	TRBJ2-7	TRBV30	NA	NA
TGTGCCAGCAGCCAAGGCCAAACCGGGACTAGTTATCATGAGCAGTTCTTC	CASSQGQTGTSYHEQFF	TRBJ2-1	TRBV3-1/TRBV3-2	TRBD2	NA
TGTGCCAGCAGCCCTAGCGGGAGTACAGATACGCAGTATTTT	CASSPSGSTDTQYF	TRBJ2-3	TRBV7-9	TRBD2	NA
TGTGCCAGCAGCTTAGAACAAGGGGGAGGGCCAATAAATGAGCAGTTCTTC	CASSLEQGGGPINEQFF	TRBJ2-1	TRBV11-3	NA	NA
TGTGCCAGCAGTTATAGACAGGGGGCCGCGGTGCGAGCTTTCTTT	CASSYRQGAAVRAFF	TRBJ1-1	TRBV28	TRBD1	NA
TGTGCCAGCAGTTCAATCCTACAGGGTGAAACTGAAGCTTTCTTT	CASSSILQGETEAFF	TRBJ1-1	TRBV6-2/TRBV6-3	NA	NA
TGCGCCAGCAGTGCAGGTGACATTCAGTACTTC	CASSAGDIQYF	TRBJ2-4	TRBV10-1	NA	NA
TGTGCCAGCAGTCCTACACAGGGTCGCAATCAGCCCCAGCATTTT	CASSPTQGRNQPQHF	TRBJ1-5	TRBV27	NA	NA